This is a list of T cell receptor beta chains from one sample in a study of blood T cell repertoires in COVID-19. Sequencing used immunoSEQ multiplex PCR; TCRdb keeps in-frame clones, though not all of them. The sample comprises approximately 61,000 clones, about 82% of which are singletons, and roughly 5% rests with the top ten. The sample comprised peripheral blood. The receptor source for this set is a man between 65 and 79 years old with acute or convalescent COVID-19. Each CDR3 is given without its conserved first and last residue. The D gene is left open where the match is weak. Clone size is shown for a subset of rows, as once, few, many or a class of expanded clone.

ANEVWARQRPTYEQY	NA	few	TRBV21-1	TRBJ2-7
ASSTSGGAIQPQH	NA	NA	TRBV19	TRBJ1-5
ASSLAQAGMDTQY	NA	once	TRBV28	TRBJ2-3
ASRVTSGGVNTQY	NA	NA	TRBV12-2	TRBJ2-3
ASSLAPTYSTDTQY	NA	NA	TRBV5-1	TRBJ2-3
ASSPGTGGFRYEQY	NA	NA	TRBV21-1	TRBJ2-7
ASSLDKEQPQH	NA	NA	TRBV7-2	TRBJ1-5
ASSLLPREDTQY	NA	NA	TRBV11-2	TRBJ2-3
ASSYHSGGANNEQF	TRBD2	NA	TRBV6-2/TRBV6-3	TRBJ2-1
ASIKDSQETQY	NA	NA	TRBV28	TRBJ2-5
ASSDRLFLRETQY	NA	few	TRBV10-2	TRBJ2-5
ASSPDRSSNGYT	TRBD1	NA	TRBV18	TRBJ1-2
ASAEGPGTDTQY	NA	NA	TRBV28	TRBJ2-3
ASRYTGGTEAF	TRBD1	few	TRBV11-2	TRBJ1-1
ASSQRENYGYT	NA	NA	TRBV3-1/TRBV3-2	TRBJ1-2
ASSFDSQNTGELF	NA	NA	TRBV5-1	TRBJ2-2
ASSFNTGTSYNEQF	NA	NA	TRBV5-1	TRBJ2-1
ASSLRTEGFTGELF	NA	few	TRBV7-7	TRBJ2-2
ACQGASSNQPQH	TRBD1	few	TRBV6-5	TRBJ1-5
ACPGTYNEQF	NA	NA	TRBV7-9	TRBJ2-1
ASSNRDRDNEQF	TRBD1	NA	TRBV6-5	TRBJ2-1
ASSYSTRRLNSPLH	NA	NA	TRBV6-5	TRBJ1-6
ASSTRDRAGLAETQY	TRBD1	NA	TRBV5-1	TRBJ2-5
ASSLDWAGPFH	NA	NA	TRBV11-2	TRBJ1-6
ASRMTGGLETQY	TRBD1	NA	TRBV6-5	TRBJ2-5
ASSEGQAPYSNQPQH	TRBD1	few	TRBV10-2	TRBJ1-5
ASTRTVTENIQY	NA	NA	TRBV27	TRBJ2-4
ASSPLRSSGNTIY	NA	NA	TRBV6-5	TRBJ1-3